Below, 21 T cell receptor beta chains from the same sample are listed, as sequenced in a study of cytomegalovirus exposure and HLA in healthy donors. The PCR employed 60 Vbeta primers together with 13 Jbeta primers. Clones were read by immunoSEQ multiplex PCR, and TCRdb kept only the in-frame ones, dropping some. The table records more than 95,000 clones, approximately 80% of them present only once. Input material: PBMCs. These receptors all come from a male donor in good health and CMV-seronegative.

V is TRBV27 and J is TRBJ2-7, with 7 bases matching TRBD1. Trimming cost V 5 bases and J 4 bases; bases outside gene matches: 14. CDR1 is MNHEY, CDR2 SMNVEV, per germline (reference sequence). This CDR3 comprises 16 residues. CDR3 sequence (DNA): TGTGCCAGCAGTCCAAGCTACAGGGGAAGTATGTACGAGCAGTACTTC. Translating gives CASSPSYRGSMYEQYF.

This chain's CDR3 is CASSSLAGADTQYF. The CDR3, as DNA: TGTGCCAGCAGCTCACTAGCGGGAGCAGATACGCAGTATTTT. This rearrangement joins TRBV7-2 to TRBJ2-3; 11 bases match TRBD2. V lost 4 bases to trimming and J lost 4 bases; unmatched junction nucleotides: 1. The germline V gene has CDR1 SGHTA and CDR2 FQGNSA. The CDR3 totals 14 residues.

In the case of this clone: The sample carries other DNA sequences with the same CDR3. J is TRBJ2-3 and V is TRBV5-1; 10 bases are shared with TRBD2. Germline V gene sequence: CDR1 SGHRS, CDR2 YFSETQ. V shed 4 bases and J 0 bases; nucleotides not matched to a gene: 5. CDR3 length: 16 residues. The CDR3 loop is CASSPRTSGSTDTQYF. CDR3 bases: TGCGCCAGCAGCCCAAGGACTAGCGGAAGCACAGATACGCAGTATTTT. The whole variable domain, remainder taken from reference TRBV5-1 and TRBJ2-3, is KAGVTQTPRYLIKTRGQQVTLSCSPISGHRSVSWYQQTPGQGLQFLFEYFSETQRNKGNFPGRFSGRQFSNSRSEMNVSTLELGDSALYLCASSPRTSGSTDTQYFGPGTRLTVL.

This clone appeared once. The CDR3 spells CASSLSGASYEQYF. DNA of the CDR3: TGCGCCAGCAGCTTGAGCGGGGCCTCCTACGAGCAGTACTTC. The chain carries TRBV5-1 and TRBJ2-7, with 7 bases matching TRBD2. The CDR3 contains 14 residues. Germline loops: CDR1 SGHRS, CDR2 YFSETQ. V dropped 1 base and J dropped 0; count of bases not matched to a gene: 1.

Points on this clone: The sample carries other DNA sequences with the same CDR3. The chain recombines TRBV5-1 with TRBJ2-1; TRBD2 aligns across 10 bases. Trimming cost V 4 bases and J 2 bases; bases outside gene matches: 3. This CDR3 region has 15 residues. Looked up from germline, CDR1 is SGHRS and CDR2 is YFSETQ. The CDR3, as DNA: TGCGCCAGCAGCGTAAGCGGGGGGGCCTACAATGAGCAGTTCTTC. It yields the protein CASSVSGGAYNEQFF.

The chain has TRBV6-1 and TRBJ1-1; D gene unclear. Trimming removed 8 bases at V and 0 bases at J, with 4 bases between. The CDR3 has 11 residues. Germline CDR1 reads MNHNS; CDR2 reads SASEGT. This CDR3 is CASLLNTEAFF. DNA of the CDR3: TGTGCCAGCCTTCTGAACACTGAAGCTTTCTTT.

This clone appeared a few times. J is TRBJ2-2 and V is TRBV6-4; a possible D gene is TRBD2 (5 bases). CDR1 and CDR2 (germline): MRHNA, SNTAGT. With 5 bases removed from V and 1 base from J, the gap between germline ends came to 5 bases. This CDR3 spans 13 amino acids. The CDR3 DNA is TGTGCCAGCAGTAGCGGGAACACCGGGGAGCTGTTTTTT. This encodes CASSSGNTGELFF.

This rearrangement joins TRBV5-6 to TRBJ2-7; no clear D. CDR1 is SGHDT, CDR2 YYEEEE, per germline. This CDR3 has 16 residues. Trimming removed 0 bases from V and 4 bases from J, with 17 bases in between. The CDR3 nucleotides read TGTGCCAGCAGCTTGGGAGCGTTGAGGAACTCATACGAGCAGTACTTC. Residues: CASSLGALRNSYEQYF.

This clone occurred a few times. The chain couples TRBV11-2 to TRBJ2-3; 12 nucleotides agree with TRBD2. The CDR3 totals 16 residues. Trimming took 4 bases from V and 1 from J; bases not matched to a gene: 3. From germline, CDR1 is SGHAT and CDR2 FQNNGV. CDR3 nucleotide sequence: TGTGCCAGCAGCTCTGGACTAGCGGGACGCACAGATACGCAGTATTTT. Protein sequence: CASSSGLAGRTDTQYF.

This clone appeared a single time. The V gene is TRBV13, the J gene TRBJ2-5; TRBD1 agrees at 7 bases. The CDR3 is 15 residues long. Germline CDR1 is PRHDT and CDR2 is FYEKMQ (reference sequence). V lost 0 bases and J lost 5; bases outside the gene matches: 6. CDR3 bases: TGTGCCAGCAGCTTAGGCCGACAGGGCTCGGAGACCCAGTACTTC. Its translation is CASSLGRQGSETQYF.

V and J are TRBV7-8 and TRBJ2-5; unclear D gene. CDR3 length: 11 residues. V lost 5 bases to trimming and J lost 3 bases, with 4 bases between them. The germline gives CDR1 SGHVS, CDR2 FQNEAQ. CDR3 protein: CASSREETQYF. DNA for the CDR3: TGTGCCAGCAGCCGAGAAGAGACCCAGTACTTC.

The chain combines TRBV30 with TRBJ1-2, with a possible D match to TRBD1 (6 bases). Germline V gene sequence: CDR1 GTSNPN, CDR2 SVGIG (reference sequence). This CDR3 is built from 19 residues. Trimming removed 0 bases from V and 4 bases from J, with 27 bases in between. CDR3 DNA: TGTGCCTGGAGTGTACTAATGAGGGCTAACAGGGATCATATCTATGGCTACACCTTC. It translates to CAWSVLMRANRDHIYGYTF.

This chain links TRBV7-8 with TRBJ2-1; 7 bases map to TRBD2. The V gene end was trimmed by 2 bases and the J gene end by 8 bases; junction bases not matched to a gene: 9. This CDR3 comprises 15 residues. Germline V CDR1 and CDR2: SGHVS, FQNEAQ. The CDR3 protein is CASSLSRGSMDEQFF. The CDR3 nucleotides are TGTGCCAGCAGCTTAAGTCGCGGGAGTATGGATGAGCAGTTCTTC.

The genes are TRBV9 and TRBJ1-5; 10 bases are a match to TRBD1. The CDR3 has 16 amino acids. Germline V lookup: CDR1 SGDLS, CDR2 YYNGEE. V dropped 2 bases and J dropped 0; count of bases not matched to a gene: 2. CDR3 loop: CASSVGTGDSNQPQHF. The CDR3 bases are TGTGCCAGCAGCGTTGGGACAGGGGATAGCAATCAGCCCCAGCATTTT.

The chain carries TRBV28 and TRBJ1-5; D is undetermined. With 2 bases removed from V and 6 bases from J, the gap between germline ends came to 8 bases. CDR1 MDHEN and CDR2 SYDVKM come from the germline V gene. The CDR3 consists of 13 residues. CDR3 protein: CASSLNGLQPQHF. CDR3 nucleotides: TGTGCCAGCAGTTTAAATGGCCTTCAGCCCCAGCATTTT.

V usage is TRBV5-6 and J usage is TRBJ2-5; D ambiguous. Looked up from germline, CDR1 is SGHDT and CDR2 is YYEEEE. There are 14 residues in the CDR3. V dropped 1 base and J dropped 2 bases, with 9 bases sitting between them. CDR3 amino acids: CASSLLTLQETQYF. CDR3 DNA sequence: TGTGCCAGCAGCTTGTTGACTCTTCAAGAGACCCAGTACTTC.

The V and J genes are TRBV6-5 and TRBJ2-7; 11 bases align to TRBD1. The germline V gene has CDR1 MNHEY and CDR2 SVGAGI. Trimming took 6 bases from V and 3 from J; bases not matched to a gene: 4. The CDR3 contains 14 residues. CDR3: CASSRTGGIYEQYF. Written as DNA, the CDR3 is TGTGCCAGCAGCAGGACAGGGGGCATCTACGAGCAGTACTTC.

This clone was recorded once. This rearrangement joins TRBV9 to TRBJ2-1; no clear D. V lost 5 bases and J 0 bases, leaving 9 bases between the germline ends. The CDR3 sequence is 14 residues long. Germline assignment: CDR1 SGDLS and CDR2 YYNGEE. The CDR3 is CASRAISSYNEQFF. The DNA of the CDR3 is TGTGCCAGCAGAGCGATAAGCTCCTACAATGAGCAGTTCTTC.

This clone was recorded once. The CDR3 reads CASSLQGANNEKLFF. The CDR3 DNA follows: TGTGCCAGCAGTTTACAGGGGGCGAATAATGAAAAACTGTTTTTT. J is TRBJ1-4 and V is TRBV6-6; 9 bases agree with TRBD1. The V and J ends lost 4 bases and 4 bases, in that order; junction bases with no gene match: 4. Germline CDR1 and CDR2: MNHNY and SVGAGI (reference sequence). The CDR3 is 15 residues long.

In DNA form, the CDR3 reads TGTGCCAGCAGTTTTTTCTTTCTGGGACAAACGGCCTACGAGCAGTACTTC. Protein sequence: CASSFFFLGQTAYEQYF. V is TRBV27 and J is TRBJ2-7; a possible D gene is TRBD1 (6 bases). V was clipped by 3 bases and J by 2 bases, with 20 bases between them. The germline V gene has CDR1 MNHEY and CDR2 SMNVEV (reference sequence). The CDR3 sequence is 17 residues long.

This clone has only a few counts. The chain uses TRBV11-3 and TRBJ2-1, with TRBD2 identical over 12 bases. The CDR3 runs to 15 residues. CDR1 is SGHNT, CDR2 YENEEA, per germline. The V and J ends lost 4 bases and 8 bases, in that order; junction bases with no gene match: 6. CDR3 bases: TGTGCCAGCAGCTACCCGACTAGCGGGAGCGATGAGCAGTTCTTC. Translated, it gives CASSYPTSGSDEQFF.